In this sample, the clone carrying this TCR beta chain turned up a few times. This record belongs to a study of T cells in Graves' hyperthyroidism and ophthalmopathy. The CDR3 has 12 residues. Trimming stripped 2 bases from V and 4 bases from J, with 7 bases between. Looked up from germline, CDR1 is GTSNPN and CDR2 is SVGIG (reference sequence). Amplified TCR beta CDR3 regions came from RNA transcripts. With the HTBI primer set, the TCR CDR3 went through a first round of RT-PCR. TCRdb ran MiXCR on the multiplex PCR reads and lists one entry per CDR3 protein. The sample includes 660,000 or so distinct CDR3 sequences, less than 25% of them seen just once.

V is TRBV30 and J is TRBJ2-3, with D maybe TRBD2 (5 bases). Sequences were obtained from blood. The TCR sequence derives from a man younger than 40 with Graves' ophthalmopathy. CDR3 sequence reads: CAWSRGPDTQYF. The CDR3 DNA reads TGTGCCTGGAGTCGCGGGCCAGATACGCAGTATTTT.